This entry is about one T cell receptor beta chain. The target antigen is unknown. This entry comes from a study of radiotherapy plus CTLA-4 blockade in lung cancer. The CDR3 has 14 residues. Germline V gene lookup returns CDR1 MGHRA and CDR2 YSYEKL. V was shortened by 4 bases and J by 5 bases, with 15 bases between the two germline ends. Profiling relied on immunoSEQ multiplex PCR, and the TCRdb table lists in-frame clones only, not all of them. The sample shows 30,000 to 50,000 clones, roughly three quarters of them seen only once. The study's findings and limits: Blood-borne expansion of tumor-derived TCR clones followed radiotherapy plus ipilimumab.

The TCR comes from a human donor with non-small cell lung cancer that progressed on radiotherapy plus ipilimumab. Specimen: peripheral blood, collected from a patient treated with radiotherapy plus ipilimumab. The V and J genes are TRBV4-1 and TRBJ2-7; D is unclear. The CDR3 loop reads CASSPPPYFNEQYF. The CDR3 region has the DNA TGCGCCAGCAGCCCGCCCCCCTATTTCAACGAGCAGTACTTC.